The TCR beta chain described here comes from a study of identifying expanded T cells in peripheral blood (dated by TCRdb to the late 2010s). A note on the overall study: Four technical replicates, made by sequencing separate aliquots from the same pool of genomic DNA, were compared pairwise. Broad study findings and their caveats: Variance in clone template counts between approximately two-week samples significantly increased with total template count across all healthy donors. The authors expected that over much longer intervals, such as months to years, biological variance in healthy repertoires might increase even further. The binomial model flagged about 1.3 differentially abundant clones between technical replicates but about 16 over around two weeks and 19 over around four weeks. Across all healthy-donor time intervals, the beta-binomial model significantly cut both the number of clones called differentially abundant and the false-positive rate.

During the collection period, no immune events, such as infections, were documented for the healthy donors. To calibrate time-dependent variance in a beta-binomial model of T-cell clone differential abundance, blood repertoires from healthy donors were used as a training cohort. The training cohort was composed of some ten healthy donors, 3 female and 7 male. On average the donors were 43 years old, and their ages spanned roughly 29 to 70 years. Whole blood was collected from each healthy donor at three time points spaced 2 to 3 weeks apart and obtained from a commercial supplier. For immunosequencing, genomic DNA was extracted from whole blood that had not been sorted. Concerning this clone: Which antigen it targets is not known. No much larger clone is present one base from it, and per-base qualities are unavailable.

TCRbeta CDR3 regions were profiled with the immunoSEQ Assay using bias-controlled multiplex PCR amplification of genomic DNA. The source study handled its data this way. The absolute abundance of each unique TCRbeta CDR3 region was quantified after sequences were collapsed and filtered. Differential abundance was assessed using a binomial (Fisher-equivalent) model and a beta-binomial model in which time-dependent variance fitted from healthy donors was added. Clones with fewer than 5 combined templates were excluded, and clones with Benjamini-Hochberg FDR below 0.01 were called differentially abundant. Using the form v = (b*log(k)+a)^2, the beta-binomial variance was modeled as a function of the total template count across the two samples. The table was pulled from immuneACCESS by TCRdb, which kept in-frame rearrangements only. Such tables lose some clones; where checked, under half of the loss comes from unresolved V genes, and the rest has no known cause. V, J and clone size derive from that table, while D and trimming were established from the DNA sequence. In this sample the table shows some 99,000 clones, around 90% of which occur a single time. Clones ranked in the top ten supply 8% to 9% of the sample.

The CDR3 goes from the cysteine to the phenylalanine over 14 residues. Just CDR3 DNA is preserved here, 42 bases in frame from base 1. CDR1 and CDR2, looked up from the germline V gene, are LGHNA and YNFKEQ. The trim is 3 bases for V and 5 bases for J, with a gap of 13 bases between the germline ends. The chain is encoded by TRBV4-2 joined to TRBJ1-1; perhaps TRBD1 is the D gene, with 5 bases matching. The origin of this receptor is a person between 18 and 75 years old in good health. Sample: blood. CDR3 protein: CASSHTDSRTEAFF. The sequenced DNA: TGTGCCAGCAGCCATACCGACAGCCGAACTGAAGCTTTCTTT.